Listed below are T cell receptor beta chains from one sample, sequenced in a study of cytomegalovirus exposure and HLA in healthy donors. Data came from immunoSEQ multiplex PCR; TCRdb stores just in-frame clones and leaves some out. The profile covers more than 80,000 clones, with 88% appearing a single time and about 1.8% taken by the ten largest. Sequences were obtained from PBMCs. The origin of the receptors is a woman aged 18-29 years in good health and CMV-seropositive. CDR3s include the opening cysteine and the closing phenylalanine or tryptophan. The D gene is left open where the match is weak. The listing skips clone size in some rows; elsewhere it reads once, few, many or a size class.

len | j_gene | v_gene | d_gene | abundance | CDR3aa
15 | TRBJ2-1 | TRBV7-9 | TRBD2 | - | CASSLRDYSYNEQFF
15 | TRBJ1-5 | TRBV9 | - | - | CASSRGGGSNQPQHF
16 | TRBJ1-1 | TRBV28 | - | - | CACRDRNGASLSEAFF
15 | TRBJ2-2 | TRBV6-1 | TRBD1 | - | CASSEPPQGVGELFF
13 | TRBJ2-2 | TRBV7-8 | - | - | CASSLQGSGELFF
17 | TRBJ1-3 | TRBV4-1 | TRBD1 | once | CASSRDRALGEGNTIYF
17 | TRBJ1-6 | TRBV4-1 | TRBD1 | - | CASSQRIGQGVNSPLHF
14 | TRBJ1-6 | TRBV14 | - | - | CASSQDVFLSPLHF
13 | TRBJ1-1 | TRBV4-1 | TRBD1 | - | CASSDGQGPEAFF
13 | TRBJ2-7 | TRBV10-2 | - | - | CASSGSVSYEQYF
17 | TRBJ2-7 | TRBV11-2 | TRBD2 | few | CASSLDGLAGGSYEQYF
13 | TRBJ2-1 | TRBV27 | TRBD2 | - | CASSPGGGDEQFF
14 | TRBJ1-3 | TRBV19 | - | - | CASSTQDSGNTIYF
13 | TRBJ1-2 | TRBV6-5 | TRBD1 | - | CASSWDRNYGYTF
13 | TRBJ2-5 | TRBV10-1 | TRBD1 | few | CASSGTGRETQYF
17 | TRBJ1-3 | TRBV18 | TRBD1 | - | CASSPKRRTGVGNTIYF
15 | TRBJ1-4 | TRBV5-1 | - | - | CASSLGTFGNEKLFF
15 | TRBJ2-5 | TRBV19 | - | once | CASSIVGGSGETQYF
17 | TRBJ1-3 | TRBV18 | - | - | CASSPRGSPISGNTIYF
15 | TRBJ1-4 | TRBV2 | TRBD1 | - | CASRLGGQGVRKLFF
17 | TRBJ2-5 | TRBV5-8 | TRBD2 | - | CASSPWRTSGDQETQYF
15 | TRBJ2-7 | TRBV27 | - | - | CASSLGRGALYEQYF
15 | TRBJ2-1 | TRBV10-3 | TRBD2 | - | CATKLAGDSYNEQFF
16 | TRBJ2-6 | TRBV15 | TRBD2 | - | CATGGDVGSGANVLTF
14 | TRBJ2-5 | TRBV5-1 | - | - | CASSLAFLGETQYF
15 | TRBJ1-1 | TRBV27 | TRBD1 | - | CASSAGQGMNTEAFF
14 | TRBJ1-1 | TRBV7-9 | - | - | CASSSGHSNTEAFF
14 | TRBJ2-7 | TRBV2 | - | once | CASIPQGGSYEQYF
16 | TRBJ2-6 | TRBV10-2 | - | once | CASRLEGGHGANVLTF
13 | TRBJ2-5 | TRBV7-9 | - | - | CASSEASKETQYF
13 | TRBJ2-7 | TRBV4-2 | - | - | CASSQAAGGEQYF
14 | TRBJ2-5 | TRBV21-1 | - | - | CASSRTGQMKTQYF
16 | TRBJ1-3 | TRBV13 | - | - | CASSPVWGGTGNTIYF
24 | TRBJ1-6 | TRBV30 | TRBD1 | - | CAWVGEDRELLSPKISLNNSPLHF
15 | TRBJ1-2 | TRBV28 | TRBD1 | - | CASSLTAGGDYGYTF
14 | TRBJ1-1 | TRBV10-1 | - | - | CASSESGEWAEAFF
17 | TRBJ2-3 | TRBV4-3 | TRBD2 | - | CASSQDPAGGPKDTQYF
15 | TRBJ2-3 | TRBV6-5 | - | - | CASSPSGGRSDTQYF
12 | TRBJ1-4 | TRBV28 | - | - | CATSGVNEKLFF
14 | TRBJ1-1 | TRBV4-3 | TRBD1 | - | CASSLGQGNTEAFF
14 | TRBJ2-3 | TRBV2 | - | - | CASSRPGEVDTQYF
11 | TRBJ2-2 | TRBV29-1 | - | - | CSARGTGELFF
14 | TRBJ1-1 | TRBV7-9 | - | - | CATPGPTVLTEAFF
17 | TRBJ2-3 | TRBV10-1 | TRBD2 | few | CASSPGLGAFGTDTQYF
16 | TRBJ2-2 | TRBV5-1 | - | few | CASSLAGRVNTGELFF
17 | TRBJ2-1 | TRBV25-1 | TRBD1 | - | CASSDWEGGMSYNEQFF
17 | TRBJ1-5 | TRBV7-9 | - | once | CASSLGGVGGDGQPQHF
14 | TRBJ1-1 | TRBV6-1 | TRBD1 | - | CASSKDRGDTEAFF
14 | TRBJ1-2 | TRBV7-9 | - | - | CASSSRGSPYGYTF
15 | TRBJ2-1 | TRBV2 | TRBD2 | - | CASRGTSGGPSIRFF
13 | TRBJ1-2 | TRBV6-5 | - | - | CATLRGAGYGYTF